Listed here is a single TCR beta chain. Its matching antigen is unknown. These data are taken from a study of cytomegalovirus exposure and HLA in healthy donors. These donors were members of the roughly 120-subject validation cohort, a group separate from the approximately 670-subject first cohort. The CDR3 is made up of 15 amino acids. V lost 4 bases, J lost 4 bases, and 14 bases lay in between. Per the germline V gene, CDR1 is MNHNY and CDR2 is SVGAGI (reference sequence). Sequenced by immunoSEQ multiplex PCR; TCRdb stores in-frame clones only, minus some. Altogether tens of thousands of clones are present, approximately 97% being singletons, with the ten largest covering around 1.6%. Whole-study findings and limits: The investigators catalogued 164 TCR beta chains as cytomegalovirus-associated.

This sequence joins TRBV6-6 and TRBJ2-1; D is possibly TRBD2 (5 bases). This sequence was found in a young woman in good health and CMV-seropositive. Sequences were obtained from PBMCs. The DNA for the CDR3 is TGTGCCAGCAGTTCCAGGACTTTGAATTACAATGAGCAGTTCTTC. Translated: CASSSRTLNYNEQFF.